Listed below are T cell receptor beta chains from one sample, sequenced in a study of Ad26.COV2.S vaccination and SARS-CoV-2 variants. Sequencing used immunoSEQ multiplex PCR; TCRdb keeps in-frame clones, though not all of them. Of roughly 350,000 clones in the sample, 75% to 90% were seen once. The sample consisted of peripheral blood, taken in a trial of Ad26.COV2.S vaccine versus placebo. All receptors come from a person aged 18-60 years who received the Ad26.COV2.S COVID-19 vaccine or a placebo. CDR3s include the opening cysteine and the closing phenylalanine or tryptophan. D genes are given only for firm matches. Clone size is not always given. Where it is, it says once, few, many or a class for expanded clones.

size: -; J: TRBJ1-1; D: TRBD1; V: TRBV4-2; CDR3: CASSPGAGGDTEAFF; DNA: TGTGCCAGCAGCCCTGGGGCAGGGGGGGACACTGAAGCTTTCTTT
size: -; J: TRBJ2-7; D: TRBD2; V: TRBV5-4; CDR3: CASSLEGRTREQYF; DNA: TGTGCCAGCAGCTTGGAAGGACGGACTAGAGAGCAGTACTTC
size: -; J: TRBJ1-1; D: -; V: TRBV18; CDR3: CASSPRATGYRTEAFF; DNA: TGTGCCAGCTCACCACGGGCCACAGGGTATAGGACTGAAGCTTTCTTT
size: -; J: TRBJ2-2; D: -; V: TRBV7-2; CDR3: CASSLRQGNLPGELFF; DNA: TGTGCCAGCAGCTTGAGGCAGGGCAATCTACCCGGGGAGCTGTTTTTT
size: -; J: TRBJ2-5; D: -; V: TRBV7-2; CDR3: CASSPPGLQETQYF; DNA: TGTGCCAGCAGCCCCCCGGGGCTACAAGAGACCCAGTACTTC
size: -; J: TRBJ2-5; D: -; V: TRBV5-1; CDR3: CASREQGVYQETQYF; DNA: TGCGCCAGCAGAGAACAGGGAGTGTACCAAGAGACCCAGTACTTC
size: -; J: TRBJ2-1; D: -; V: TRBV10-3; CDR3: CAISGEHNSYNEQFF; DNA: TGTGCCATCAGTGGGGAACACAACTCCTACAATGAGCAGTTCTTC
size: -; J: TRBJ2-1; D: -; V: TRBV4-2; CDR3: CASSQDRGVYNEQFF; DNA: TGTGCCAGCAGCCAAGACAGAGGGGTTTACAATGAGCAGTTCTTC
size: -; J: TRBJ2-7; D: -; V: TRBV6-5; CDR3: CASRGGRYEQYF; DNA: TGTGCCAGCAGGGGCGGTAGGTACGAGCAGTACTTC
size: once; J: TRBJ2-2; D: -; V: TRBV19; CDR3: CATSNVGDNTGELFF; DNA: TGTGCCACCTCTAATGTAGGGGACAACACCGGGGAGCTGTTTTTT
size: -; J: TRBJ2-1; D: -; V: TRBV12-3/TRBV12-4; CDR3: CASSPQYNEQFF; DNA: TGTGCCAGCAGCCCTCAGTACAATGAGCAGTTCTTC
size: few; J: TRBJ1-6; D: -; V: TRBV12-3/TRBV12-4; CDR3: CASSFLGSPLHF; DNA: TGTGCCAGCAGTTTCCTCGGTTCACCCCTCCACTTT
size: -; J: TRBJ2-7; D: TRBD1; V: TRBV14; CDR3: CASSLTTGDEQYF; DNA: TGTGCCAGCAGCCTCACTACAGGGGACGAGCAGTACTTC
size: once; J: TRBJ1-6; D: -; V: TRBV28; CDR3: CASSFRGSMDNSPLHF; DNA: TGTGCCAGCAGTTTCCGAGGCTCCATGGATAATTCACCCCTCCACTTT
size: -; J: TRBJ2-3; D: TRBD1; V: TRBV19; CDR3: CASSPVTGSTDTQYF; DNA: TGTGCCAGTAGTCCTGTGACAGGGAGCACAGATACGCAGTATTTT
size: -; J: TRBJ1-1; D: -; V: TRBV5-6; CDR3: CASSLAQGWRDTEAFF; DNA: TGTGCCAGCAGCTTGGCCCAGGGTTGGCGGGACACTGAAGCTTTCTTT
size: -; J: TRBJ1-2; D: TRBD1; V: TRBV28; CDR3: CASSSFKEGAQGYTF; DNA: TGTGCCAGCAGTTCATTTAAGGAGGGGGCGCAGGGCTACACCTTC
size: -; J: TRBJ1-2; D: TRBD1; V: TRBV28; CDR3: CASSSDRGRFGYTF; DNA: TGTGCCAGCAGTTCCGACAGGGGGCGCTTTGGCTACACCTTC
size: -; J: TRBJ2-1; D: TRBD2; V: TRBV7-9; CDR3: CASSLGTSVYNEQFF; DNA: TGTGCCAGCAGCTTAGGGACTAGCGTATACAATGAGCAGTTCTTC
size: -; J: TRBJ2-5; D: -; V: TRBV6-5; CDR3: CASRPVGGAQETQYF; DNA: TGTGCCAGCAGACCTGTAGGCGGGGCCCAAGAGACCCAGTACTTC
size: once; J: TRBJ2-1; D: -; V: TRBV30; CDR3: CAWSVWAYNEQFF; DNA: TGTGCCTGGAGTGTGTGGGCCTACAATGAGCAGTTCTTC
size: -; J: TRBJ1-2; D: TRBD1; V: TRBV9; CDR3: CASSYRQGPVYTF; DNA: TGTGCCAGCAGCTATCGACAGGGCCCCGTCTACACCTTC
size: -; J: TRBJ2-7; D: -; V: TRBV28; CDR3: CASTPPGGSSYEQYF; DNA: TGTGCCAGCACCCCCCCTGGGGGAAGCTCCTACGAGCAGTACTTC
size: -; J: TRBJ2-2; D: -; V: TRBV28; CDR3: CASKHEGTGELFF; DNA: TGTGCCAGCAAACACGAGGGCACCGGGGAGCTGTTTTTT
size: -; J: TRBJ2-3; D: TRBD1; V: TRBV7-6; CDR3: CASSSQTGVTDTQYF; DNA: TGTGCCAGCAGCTCACAGACAGGGGTGACAGATACGCAGTATTTT
size: -; J: TRBJ2-1; D: -; V: TRBV7-2; CDR3: CASSLAGGPGGYNEQFF; DNA: TGTGCCAGCAGCTTAGCGGGGGGGCCCGGAGGCTACAATGAGCAGTTCTTC